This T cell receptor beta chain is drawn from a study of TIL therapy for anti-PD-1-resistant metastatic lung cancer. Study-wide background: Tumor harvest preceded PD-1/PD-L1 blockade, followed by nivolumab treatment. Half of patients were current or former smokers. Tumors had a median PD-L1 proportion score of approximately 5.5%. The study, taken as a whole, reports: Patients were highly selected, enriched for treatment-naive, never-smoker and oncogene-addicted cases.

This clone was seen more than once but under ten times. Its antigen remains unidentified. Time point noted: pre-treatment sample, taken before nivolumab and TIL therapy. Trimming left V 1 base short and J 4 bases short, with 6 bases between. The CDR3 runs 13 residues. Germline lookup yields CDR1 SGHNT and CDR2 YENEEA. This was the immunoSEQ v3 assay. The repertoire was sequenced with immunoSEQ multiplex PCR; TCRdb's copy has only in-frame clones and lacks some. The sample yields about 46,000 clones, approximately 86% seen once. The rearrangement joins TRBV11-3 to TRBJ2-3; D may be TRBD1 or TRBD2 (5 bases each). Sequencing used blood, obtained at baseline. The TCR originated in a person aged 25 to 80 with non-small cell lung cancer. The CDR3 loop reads CASSLGGADTQYF. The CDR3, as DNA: TGTGCCAGCAGCTTAGGAGGGGCAGATACGCAGTATTTT. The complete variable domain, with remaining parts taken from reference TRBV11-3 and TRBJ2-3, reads EAGVVQSPRYKIIEKKQPVAFWCNPISGHNTLYWYLQNLGQGPELLIRYENEEAVDDSQLPKDRFSAERLKGVDSTLKIQPAELGDSAVYLCASSLGGADTQYFGPGTRLTVL.